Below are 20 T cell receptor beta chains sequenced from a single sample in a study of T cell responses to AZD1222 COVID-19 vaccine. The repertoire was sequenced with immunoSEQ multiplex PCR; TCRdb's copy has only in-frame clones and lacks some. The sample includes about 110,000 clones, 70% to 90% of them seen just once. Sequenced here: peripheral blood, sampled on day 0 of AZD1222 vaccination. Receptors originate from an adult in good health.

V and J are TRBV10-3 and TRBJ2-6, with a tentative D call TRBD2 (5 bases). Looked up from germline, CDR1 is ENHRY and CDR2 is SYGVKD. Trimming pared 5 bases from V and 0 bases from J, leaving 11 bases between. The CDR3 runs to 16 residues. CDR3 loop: CAISRGMISGANVLTF. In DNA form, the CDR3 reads TGTGCCATCAGTAGAGGGATGATCTCTGGGGCCAACGTCCTGACTTTC.

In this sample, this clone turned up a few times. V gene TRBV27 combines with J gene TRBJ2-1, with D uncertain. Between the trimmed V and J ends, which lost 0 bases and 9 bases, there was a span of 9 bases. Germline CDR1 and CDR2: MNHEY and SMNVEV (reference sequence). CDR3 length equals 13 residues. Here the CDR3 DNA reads TGTGCCAGCAGTTTATCGTCACTAAGTGAGCAGTTCTTC. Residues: CASSLSSLSEQFF.

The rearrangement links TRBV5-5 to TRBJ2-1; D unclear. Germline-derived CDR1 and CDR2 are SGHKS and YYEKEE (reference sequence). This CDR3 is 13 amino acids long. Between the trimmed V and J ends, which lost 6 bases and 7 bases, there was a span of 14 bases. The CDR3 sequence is CASTAGPGNEQFF. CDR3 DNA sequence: TGTGCCAGCACCGCCGGCCCCGGGAATGAGCAGTTCTTC.

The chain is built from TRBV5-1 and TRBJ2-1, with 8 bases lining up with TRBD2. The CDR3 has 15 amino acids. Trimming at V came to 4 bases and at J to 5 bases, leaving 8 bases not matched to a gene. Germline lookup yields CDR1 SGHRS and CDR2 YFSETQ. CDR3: CASSIVSGTNNEQFF. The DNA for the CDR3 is TGCGCCAGCAGCATCGTTAGCGGGACCAACAATGAGCAGTTCTTC.

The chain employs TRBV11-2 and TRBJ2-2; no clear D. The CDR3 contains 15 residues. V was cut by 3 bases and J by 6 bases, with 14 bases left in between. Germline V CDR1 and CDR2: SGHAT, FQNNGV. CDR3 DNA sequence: TGTGCCAGCAGCTTGTCCTGGGCCGCGGCCGGGGAGCTGTTTTTT. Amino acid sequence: CASSLSWAAAGELFF.

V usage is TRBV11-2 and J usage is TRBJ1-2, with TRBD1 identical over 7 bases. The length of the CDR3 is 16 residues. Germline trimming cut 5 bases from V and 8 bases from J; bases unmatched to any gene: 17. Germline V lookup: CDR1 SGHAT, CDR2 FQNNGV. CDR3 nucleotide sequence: TGTGCCAGCAGCCTACGTAACAGGGGCCCCATGCGGGGCTACACCTTC. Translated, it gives CASSLRNRGPMRGYTF. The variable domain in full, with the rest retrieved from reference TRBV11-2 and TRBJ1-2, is EAGVAQSPRYKIIEKRQSVAFWCNPISGHATLYWYQQILGQGPKLLIQFQNNGVVDDSQLPKDRFSAERLKGVDSTLKIQPAKLEDSAVYLCASSLRNRGPMRGYTFGSGTRLTVV.

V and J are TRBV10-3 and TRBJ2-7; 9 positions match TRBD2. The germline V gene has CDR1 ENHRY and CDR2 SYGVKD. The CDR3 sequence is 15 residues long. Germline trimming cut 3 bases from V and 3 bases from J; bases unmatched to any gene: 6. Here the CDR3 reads CAISDPSGKNYEQYF. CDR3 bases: TGTGCCATCAGTGATCCTAGCGGGAAGAACTACGAGCAGTACTTC.

Written as DNA, the CDR3 is TGCGCCAGCAGCCTGGGACAGTCTAACTATGGCTACACCTTC. It translates to CASSLGQSNYGYTF. The chain recombines TRBV5-1 with TRBJ1-2, with 7 bases matching TRBD1. J lost 0 bases, V lost 4 bases, and 3 bases had no gene match. Germline V CDR1 and CDR2: SGHRS, YFSETQ. The CDR3 is 14 amino acids.

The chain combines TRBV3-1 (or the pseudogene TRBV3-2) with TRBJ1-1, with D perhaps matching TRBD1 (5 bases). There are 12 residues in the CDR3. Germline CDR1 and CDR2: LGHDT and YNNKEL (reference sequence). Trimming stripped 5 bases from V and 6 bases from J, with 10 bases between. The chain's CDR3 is CASSGRDAEAFF. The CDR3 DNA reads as TGTGCCAGCAGCGGCCGGGACGCTGAAGCTTTCTTT.

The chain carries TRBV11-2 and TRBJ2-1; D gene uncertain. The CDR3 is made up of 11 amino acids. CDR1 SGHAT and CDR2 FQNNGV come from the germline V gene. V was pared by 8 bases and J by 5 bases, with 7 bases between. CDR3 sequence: CASGMNNEQFF. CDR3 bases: TGTGCCAGCGGAATGAACAATGAGCAGTTCTTC. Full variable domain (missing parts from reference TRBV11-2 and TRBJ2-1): EAGVAQSPRYKIIEKRQSVAFWCNPISGHATLYWYQQILGQGPKLLIQFQNNGVVDDSQLPKDRFSAERLKGVDSTLKIQPAKLEDSAVYLCASGMNNEQFFGPGTRLTVL.

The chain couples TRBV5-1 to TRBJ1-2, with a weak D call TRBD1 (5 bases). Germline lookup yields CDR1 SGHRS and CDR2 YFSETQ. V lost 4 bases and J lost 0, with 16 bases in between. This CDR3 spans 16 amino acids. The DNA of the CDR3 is TGCGCCAGCAGCCGGGACGGAGCGAGATCTAACTATGGCTACACCTTC. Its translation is CASSRDGARSNYGYTF.

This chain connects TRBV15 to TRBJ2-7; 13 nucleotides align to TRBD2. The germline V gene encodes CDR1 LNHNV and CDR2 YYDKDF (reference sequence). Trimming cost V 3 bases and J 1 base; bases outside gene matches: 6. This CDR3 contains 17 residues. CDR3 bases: TGTGCCACCAGCAGGCCGGGACTAGCGGGGAAATCCTACGAGCAGTACTTC. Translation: CATSRPGLAGKSYEQYF.

For the CDR3, the DNA is TGCGCCAGCAGCCAAGAGTTAAACAGGGCGGATGAGCAGTTCTTC. As protein: CASSQELNRADEQFF. The chain carries TRBV4-1 and TRBJ2-1; a possible D gene is TRBD1 (6 bases). With 0 bases removed from V and 8 bases from J, the gap between germline ends came to 14 bases. The CDR3 consists of 15 residues. Germline assignment: CDR1 MGHRA and CDR2 YSYEKL.

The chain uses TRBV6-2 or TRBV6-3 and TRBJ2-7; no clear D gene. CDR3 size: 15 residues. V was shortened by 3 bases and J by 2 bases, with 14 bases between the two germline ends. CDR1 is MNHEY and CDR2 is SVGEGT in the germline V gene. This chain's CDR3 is CASSYGPGATYEQYF. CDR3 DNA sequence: TGTGCCAGCAGTTATGGGCCAGGCGCTACCTACGAGCAGTACTTC.

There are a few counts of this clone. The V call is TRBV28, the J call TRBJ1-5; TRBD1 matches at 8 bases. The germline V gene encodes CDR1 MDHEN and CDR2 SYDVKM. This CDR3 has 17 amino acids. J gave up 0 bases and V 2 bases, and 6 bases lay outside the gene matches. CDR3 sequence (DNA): TGTGCCAGCAGTTTACCCTCAGGGGGCTATAGCAATCAGCCCCAGCATTTT. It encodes CASSLPSGGYSNQPQHF.

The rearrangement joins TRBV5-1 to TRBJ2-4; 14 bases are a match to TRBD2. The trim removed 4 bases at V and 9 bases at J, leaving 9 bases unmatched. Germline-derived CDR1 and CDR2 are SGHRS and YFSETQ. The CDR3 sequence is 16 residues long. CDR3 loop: CASSLTSGGAGSIQYF. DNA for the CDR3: TGCGCCAGCAGCCTGACTAGCGGGGGGGCCGGTAGCATTCAGTACTTC.

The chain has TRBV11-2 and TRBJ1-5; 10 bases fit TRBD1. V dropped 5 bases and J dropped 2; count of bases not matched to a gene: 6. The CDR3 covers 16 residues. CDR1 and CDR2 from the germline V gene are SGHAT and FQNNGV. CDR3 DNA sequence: TGTGCCAGCAGCCCGACCGGGACAGGGGGCAATCAGCCCCAGCATTTT. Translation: CASSPTGTGGNQPQHF.

In DNA form, the CDR3 reads TGTGCCAGCAGTGATGAGGGGGCGGGCACTGAAGCTTTCTTT. Encoded protein: CASSDEGAGTEAFF. The gene calls are TRBV6-1 and TRBJ1-1; TRBD1 matches 7 bases. The junction had 5 bases not matched to a gene; V was cut back by 3 bases and J by 4 bases. Germline lookup yields CDR1 MNHNS and CDR2 SASEGT. This CDR3 has 14 residues.

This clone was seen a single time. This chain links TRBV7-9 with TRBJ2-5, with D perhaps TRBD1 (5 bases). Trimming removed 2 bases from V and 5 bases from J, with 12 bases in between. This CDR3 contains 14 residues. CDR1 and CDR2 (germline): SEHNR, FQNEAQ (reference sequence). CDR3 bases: TGTGCCAGCAGCTTAACGACAGTACGGGAGACCCAGTACTTC. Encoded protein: CASSLTTVRETQYF.

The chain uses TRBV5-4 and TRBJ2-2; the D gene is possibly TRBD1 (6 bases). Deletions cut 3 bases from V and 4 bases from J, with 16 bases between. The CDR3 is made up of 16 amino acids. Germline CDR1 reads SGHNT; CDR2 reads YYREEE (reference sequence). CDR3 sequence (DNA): TGTGCCAGCAGCTCATTGGTACAGGGTGTCACCGGGGAGCTGTTTTTT. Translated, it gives CASSSLVQGVTGELFF.